The clone carrying this TCR beta chain came up once. Mismatch with germline at one junction end may stem from a read error. The V gene's germline CDR1 is SGHTA and CDR2 FQGNSA. The CDR3 loop spans 14 amino acids. These data originate in a study of T cell repertoires in cytomegalovirus infection. MiXCR was run by TCRdb on the reads, yielding one entry per CDR3 protein. The sample yields approximately 180,000 distinct CDR3 sequences, approximately 18% seen once. Sequencing was performed on CD8+ T cells from PBMCs. The chain recombines TRBV7-2 with TRBJ1-1; D call uncertain. The source is a human donor in good health (CMV status not recorded). Some clones in this sample may be carry-over from other donors' samples. The CDR3 nucleotides are TGTGCCGGCAGCTTTCTAACAGCTAACACTGAAGCTTTCTTT. Protein: CAGSFLTANTEAFF.